This T cell receptor (beta chain) was profiled in a study of T cell changes during pregnancy in multiple sclerosis. The length of the CDR3 is 15 residues. Germline V gene lookup returns CDR1 LGHNA and CDR2 YNFKEQ. The junction had 6 bases not matched to a gene; V was cut back by 4 bases and J by 0 bases. Profiled with immunoSEQ multiplex PCR; TCRdb holds only in-frame clones, not every one. The sample carries under 70,000 clones, around 94% recorded once. The specimen was peripheral blood, collected in the third trimester of pregnancy. The sequence came from a female donor in good health, enrolled as a control in a pregnancy study. This sequence joins TRBV4-2 and TRBJ2-7, with TRBD2 identical over 7 bases. The CDR3 DNA is TGTGCCAGCAGCCCCGGGACTACCGCCTCCTACGAGCAGTACTTC. It specifies CASSPGTTASYEQYF.